These 27 T cell receptor beta chains originate from one sample sequenced in a study of T cell responses to AZD1222 COVID-19 vaccine. Profiling relied on immunoSEQ multiplex PCR, and the TCRdb table lists in-frame clones only, not all of them. Among around 170,000 clones listed, approximately 90% were seen once. The material was peripheral blood, obtained on day 0 of AZD1222 vaccination. The receptors stem from an adult in good health.

The CDR3 region is CASSLVPGLNTEAFF. The CDR3 DNA is TGCGCCAGCAGCTTGGTGCCGGGCTTGAACACTGAAGCTTTCTTT. The chain employs TRBV5-1 and TRBJ1-1; D not resolved. There are 15 residues in the CDR3. V was shortened by 0 bases and J by 0 bases, with 9 bases between the two germline ends. Germline values: CDR1 SGHRS, CDR2 YFSETQ.

V is TRBV28 and J is TRBJ1-2; TRBD1 aligns across 7 bases. The V segment lost 11 bases and the J segment 2 bases; nucleotides outside the gene matches: 5. Germline assignment: CDR1 MDHEN and CDR2 SYDVKM. CDR3 length: 12 residues. DNA of the CDR3: TGTGCCTCTGGACAGGCCAACTATGGCTACACCTTC. Encoded protein: CASGQANYGYTF.

The genes are TRBV6-6 and TRBJ1-4; D might be TRBD1 (6 bases). The CDR3 loop spans 14 amino acids. V shed 0 bases and J shed 8 bases, with 10 bases lying between them. Per the germline V gene, CDR1 is MNHNY and CDR2 is SVGAGI (reference sequence). DNA for the CDR3: TGTGCCAGCAGTTACTCCGGGGGCGCGGAAAAACTGTTTTTT. Amino acid sequence: CASSYSGGAEKLFF.

The chain couples TRBV27 to TRBJ2-7, with 8 bases that match TRBD1. Unmatched junction bases numbered 3, after V lost 2 bases and J lost 3 bases. Germline V gene data show CDR1 as MNHEY and CDR2 as SMNVEV (reference sequence). There are 14 residues in the CDR3. The CDR3 loop is CASSLRQGSYEQYF. The CDR3 DNA reads as TGTGCCAGCAGTTTAAGACAGGGGAGCTACGAGCAGTACTTC.

The chain combines TRBV29-1 with TRBJ1-1; no firm D call. The length of the CDR3 is 13 residues. V lost 4 bases and J 1 base, leaving 10 bases between the germline ends. Per the germline V gene, CDR1 is SQVTM and CDR2 is ANQGSEA. CDR3 nucleotide sequence: TGCAGCGTTGTGAGGTCCTCGAACACTGAAGCTTTCTTT. It yields the protein CSVVRSSNTEAFF.

The V and J genes are TRBV5-8 and TRBJ1-5; D remains unclear. The V end was cut by 2 bases, the J end by 0 bases, with 9 bases between. CDR3 length: 15 residues. Germline V lookup: CDR1 SGHTS, CDR2 YDEGEE. In nucleotides, the CDR3 is TGTGCCAGCAGCTTTTGGGAGTCTAGCAATCAGCCCCAGCATTTT. This sequence encodes CASSFWESSNQPQHF.

V is TRBV10-2 and J is TRBJ1-2; 8 bases match TRBD1. Looked up from germline, CDR1 is WSHSY and CDR2 is SAAADI. This CDR3 has 13 residues. V lost 8 bases to trimming and J lost 8 bases; unmatched junction nucleotides: 10. This chain's CDR3 is CASRSRQGQGYTF. The CDR3 region has the DNA TGCGCCAGCCGCTCACGACAGGGGCAAGGCTACACCTTC.

This rearrangement joins TRBV5-1 to TRBJ1-1; 7 bases agree with TRBD1. The junction had 15 bases not matched to a gene; V was cut back by 6 bases and J by 7 bases. The V gene's germline CDR1 is SGHRS and CDR2 YFSETQ. The CDR3 contains 15 residues. The CDR3 sequence is CASKSRDSRVGEAFF. The CDR3 nucleotides are TGCGCCAGCAAATCCCGGGACAGTCGAGTGGGTGAAGCTTTCTTT.

V gene TRBV28 combines with J gene TRBJ2-1; 10 nucleotides agree with TRBD2. This CDR3 has 16 amino acids. CDR1 is MDHEN and CDR2 is SYDVKM in the germline V gene. J lost 2 bases, V lost 2 bases, and 3 bases had no gene match. This CDR3 reads CASSLTSGDPYNEQFF. The CDR3 nucleotides are TGTGCCAGCAGTTTAACTAGCGGGGACCCCTACAATGAGCAGTTCTTC.

This clone was picked up one time. This chain links TRBV28 with TRBJ1-5; tentative D call: TRBD1 (6 bases). V gave up 6 bases and J gave up 3 bases, with 21 bases separating them. CDR3 length: 17 residues. CDR1 and CDR2 (germline): MDHEN, SYDVKM. For the CDR3, the DNA is TGTGCCAGCAGCCACATTCCGGGCAGGGGATCCAATCAGCCCCAGCATTTT. It codes for CASSHIPGRGSNQPQHF.

The CDR3 loop reads CAPKFYSQAFF. Written as DNA, the CDR3 is TGTGCCCCCAAGTTTTACTCCCAAGCTTTCTTT. The chain uses TRBV24-1 and TRBJ1-1; D not resolved. Trimming shortened V by 12 bases and J by 9 bases, and 16 bases separated the two germline ends. The CDR3 consists of 11 residues. CDR1 is KGHDR and CDR2 is SFDVKD in the germline V gene.

This clone was recorded only once. The chain couples TRBV9 to TRBJ1-2; TRBD1 aligns across 7 bases. This CDR3 has 16 residues. V was pared by 3 bases and J by 7 bases, with 15 bases of the junction left unmatched. Germline V lookup: CDR1 SGDLS, CDR2 YYNGEE. CDR3 protein: CASSASTGTSGSGYTF. For the CDR3, the DNA is TGTGCCAGCAGCGCGTCGACAGGGACATCGGGCTCTGGCTACACCTTC.

This chain uses TRBV19 with TRBJ1-3; no definite D call. Trimming left V 5 bases short and J 1 base short, with 9 bases between. CDR1 and CDR2 from the germline V gene are LNHDA and SQIVND (reference sequence). The CDR3 contains 14 residues. The CDR3 DNA sequence: TGTGCCAGTAGTCCTATAACTTCTGGAAACACCATATATTTT. Translation gives CASSPITSGNTIYF.

V and J are TRBV6-5 and TRBJ1-1, with D possibly TRBD1 on 6 matching bases. Trimming cost V 7 bases and J 4 bases, with 13 bases left between them. Germline CDR1 reads MNHEY; CDR2 reads SVGAGI. The CDR3 has 13 amino acids. The DNA for the CDR3 is TGTGCCAGCATGGGGGGCGCGGGCACTGAAGCTTTCTTT. The encoded protein is CASMGGAGTEAFF.

Turning to this clone: Other nucleotide sequences from this sample produce the same CDR3. The rearrangement links TRBV28 to TRBJ1-5, with D perhaps TRBD1 (5 bases). V was clipped by 4 bases and J by 3 bases, with 10 bases between them. The length of the CDR3 is 14 residues. Per germline, CDR1 MDHEN and CDR2 SYDVKM. DNA for the CDR3: TGTGCCAGCAGTTCGCCGGGACTCAATCAGCCCCAGCATTTT. This gives the protein CASSSPGLNQPQHF.

The V call is TRBV10-1, the J call TRBJ2-4; D remains ambiguous. Germline CDR1 reads WNHNN; CDR2 reads SYGVQD (reference sequence). Trimming shortened V by 0 bases and J by 0 bases, and 6 bases separated the two germline ends. This CDR3 is built from 15 residues. CDR3 protein: CASSESGEAKNIQYF. The CDR3 coding sequence is TGCGCCAGCAGTGAGTCTGGCGAAGCCAAAAACATTCAGTACTTC.

This chain uses TRBV27 with TRBJ2-5; D is uncertain. The ends were cut back, 0 bases at V and 0 bases at J, with 8 bases in the middle. CDR3 length: 15 residues. CDR1 is MNHEY and CDR2 is SMNVEV in the germline V gene (reference sequence). CDR3 protein: CASSLSGIYQETQYF. As DNA, the CDR3 is TGTGCCAGCAGTTTATCCGGCATCTACCAAGAGACCCAGTACTTC.

This clone was seen a few times. This chain links TRBV6-2 or TRBV6-3 with TRBJ2-7; 8 bases agree with TRBD2. CDR3 length: 16 residues. Germline lookup yields CDR1 MNHEY and CDR2 SVGEGT. With 2 bases clipped from V and 3 bases from J, the junction kept 9 bases outside the gene matches. The CDR3 DNA sequence: TGTGCCAGCAGTTACGACGGGGGGGCCGGCGGCTACGAGCAGTACTTC. Its translation: CASSYDGGAGGYEQYF.

The chain combines TRBV30 with TRBJ1-3, with a weak D call TRBD1 (5 bases). Germline values: CDR1 GTSNPN, CDR2 SVGIG (reference sequence). This CDR3 is built from 14 residues. Trimming shortened V by 4 bases and J by 0 bases, and 10 bases separated the two germline ends. CDR3 coding DNA: TGTGCCTGGAATGAGGGGAGCTCTGGAAACACCATATATTTT. It translates to CAWNEGSSGNTIYF.

J is TRBJ1-2 and V is TRBV11-3, with 7 bases fitting TRBD1. The CDR3 is 16 amino acids. Germline V CDR1 and CDR2: SGHNT, YENEEA. V shed 1 base, J shed 3 bases, and the junction held 8 bases outside the gene matches. The CDR3 reads CASSLGETGPDYGYTF. The CDR3 region has the DNA TGTGCCAGCAGCTTAGGAGAGACAGGGCCCGACTATGGCTACACCTTC. Complete variable domain (other parts from reference TRBV11-3 and TRBJ1-2): EAGVVQSPRYKIIEKKQPVAFWCNPISGHNTLYWYLQNLGQGPELLIRYENEEAVDDSQLPKDRFSAERLKGVDSTLKIQPAELGDSAVYLCASSLGETGPDYGYTFGSGTRLTVV.

The chain uses TRBV6-5 and TRBJ1-2, with a tentative D call TRBD1 (6 bases). Germline CDR1 and CDR2: MNHEY and SVGAGI. This CDR3 region has 16 residues. Trimming stripped 2 bases from V and 7 bases from J, with 20 bases between. The CDR3 DNA sequence: TGTGCCAGCAGTTACGGCAGGGACACCCCCGTACGTGGCTACACCTTC. Translating it yields CASSYGRDTPVRGYTF.

The V gene is TRBV4-1, the J gene TRBJ2-1; the D is unclear. This CDR3 is 12 amino acids long. Deletions cut 2 bases from V and 10 bases from J, with 9 bases between. Germline V CDR1 and CDR2: MGHRA, YSYEKL. CDR3 sequence: CASSQMETEQFF. CDR3 DNA: TGCGCCAGCAGCCAAATGGAGACAGAGCAGTTCTTC.

The chain is built from TRBV12-3 or TRBV12-4 and TRBJ1-4; no definite D call. The V gene lost 5 bases and the J gene lost 9 bases, with 10 bases spanning the gap. The CDR3 length is 12 residues. The CDR3 region is CASSPLGKKLFF. The CDR3 coding sequence is TGTGCCAGCAGTCCCCTCGGCAAAAAACTGTTTTTT.

This clone was seen just once. The genes are TRBV2 and TRBJ2-2, with 9 positions matching TRBD2. V shed 10 bases, J shed 7 bases, and the junction held 13 bases outside the gene matches. This CDR3 region has 15 residues. Germline CDR1 is SNHLY and CDR2 is FYNNEI. The CDR3 is CATGRRGGIDGELFF. The CDR3, as DNA: TGTGCCACCGGGAGGCGGGGGGGCATCGACGGGGAGCTGTTTTTT.

This clone was counted between two and nine times. This chain connects TRBV3-1 (or the pseudogene TRBV3-2) to TRBJ1-2; D gene uncertain. V gave up 1 base and J gave up 5 bases, with 5 bases separating them. The CDR3 extends over 12 amino acids. Germline V gene lookup returns CDR1 LGHDT and CDR2 YNNKEL (reference sequence). This chain's CDR3 is CASSQGRYGYTF. CDR3 nucleotides: TGTGCCAGCAGCCAAGGTCGGTATGGCTACACCTTC.

The chain combines TRBV19 with TRBJ2-2; 13 positions match TRBD2. J gave up 4 bases and V 9 bases, and 14 bases lay outside the gene matches. CDR1 LNHDA and CDR2 SQIVND come from the germline V gene (reference sequence). This CDR3 contains 18 residues. In DNA form, the CDR3 reads TGTGCCAGCACAGTTCGGACTAGCGGGGGAGGGGGCACCGGGGAGCTGTTTTTT. This translates into CASTVRTSGGGGTGELFF.

V usage is TRBV19 and J usage is TRBJ2-1; D is possibly TRBD1 (6 bases). Germline assignment: CDR1 LNHDA and CDR2 SQIVND (reference sequence). V was clipped by 4 bases and J by 1 base, with 8 bases between them. This CDR3 region has 14 residues. In DNA, the CDR3 is TGTGCCAGTAGTACACAGGGTTCCTACAATGAGCAGTTCTTC. It translates to CASSTQGSYNEQFF. The variable domain in full, completed from reference TRBV19 and TRBJ2-1, reads DGGITQSPKYLFRKEGQNVTLSCEQNLNHDAMYWYRQDPGQGLRLIYYSQIVNDFQKGDIAEGYSVSREKKESFPLTVTSAQKNPTAFYLCASSTQGSYNEQFFGPGTRLTVL.